The 31 T cell receptor beta chains below all came from one sample that was sequenced in a study of metastatic and nonmetastatic thyroid tumors. TCRdb reassembled clones from the PCR reads with MiXCR. The sample has fewer than 7,000 clones, 25% to 30% seen once; the top ten hold 40% to 50%. No patient received treatment before thyroid surgery. Material for sequencing was adjacent normal tissue. Receptor source: a female donor with papillary thyroid cancer or a benign thyroid nodule (not recorded which). Some clones in this sample may be carry-over from other donors' samples.

In DNA, the CDR3 is TGTGCCAGCAGTTACCATGGGGGGTACAATGAGCAGTTCTTC. Residues: CASSYHGGYNEQFF. This chain connects TRBV6-5 to TRBJ2-1; maybe TRBD2 (6 bases). The V end was cut by 2 bases, the J end by 4 bases, with 9 bases between. Germline CDR1 MNHEY, CDR2 SVGAGI. CDR3 length equals 14 residues.

This clone has ten or more counts. Other nucleotide sequences from this sample produce the same CDR3. The genes are TRBV2 and TRBJ2-7, with TRBD2 as a possible D gene (6 bases). CDR3 length equals 14 residues. The V and J ends lost 7 bases and 3 bases respectively, with 16 bases between them. The germline V gene encodes CDR1 SNHLY and CDR2 FYNNEI. CDR3 bases: TGTGCCAGCAAACCCAGCGGGCCCAACTACGAGCAGTACTTC. Translated, it gives CASKPSGPNYEQYF.

A few counts support this clone. V usage is TRBV5-1 and J usage is TRBJ2-7; the match to TRBD2 covers 14 bases. The germline gives CDR1 SGHRS, CDR2 YFSETQ. The V gene end was trimmed by 4 bases and the J gene end by 6 bases; junction bases not matched to a gene: 3. The CDR3 has 14 amino acids. CDR3 DNA sequence: TGCGCCAGCAGCCCGGGACTAGCGGGGGCCGAGCAGTACTTC. This encodes CASSPGLAGAEQYF.

This clone was seen a few times. In nucleotides, the CDR3 is TGTGCCAGCAGTTACGGTCAGGGGGGAGTAACAGGGGAGCTGTTTTTT. As protein: CASSYGQGGVTGELFF. The V gene is TRBV6-6, the J gene TRBJ2-2; D is possibly TRBD1 (7 bases). Deletions cut 2 bases from V and 8 bases from J, with 18 bases between. The CDR3 consists of 16 residues. Germline V gene data show CDR1 as MNHNY and CDR2 as SVGAGI (reference sequence).

This clone occurred once. This chain links TRBV19 with TRBJ1-1, with D perhaps TRBD1 (6 bases). CDR1 is LNHDA and CDR2 is SQIVND in the germline V gene (reference sequence). Trimming stripped 3 bases from V and 1 base from J, with 21 bases between. CDR3 size: 18 residues. The CDR3 region is CASSIEVGTMGRNTEAFF. The CDR3 DNA sequence: TGTGCCAGTAGTATCGAAGTGGGGACAATGGGCCGGAACACTGAAGCTTTCTTT.

This clone was seen more than once but under ten times. One junction end disagrees with the germline gene, perhaps due to a read error. This chain uses TRBV2 with TRBJ2-7; 10 positions agree with TRBD1. The CDR3 length is 13 residues. Germline loops: CDR1 SNHLY, CDR2 FYNNEI. The CDR3: CASKGTGVYAQYF. The CDR3, as DNA: TGTGCCAGCAAAGGGACAGGGGTGTACGCGCAGTACTTC.

The chain couples TRBV2 to TRBJ1-5; D not certain. This CDR3 has 15 residues. V shed 2 bases and J shed 0 bases, with 8 bases lying between them. Germline CDR1 is SNHLY and CDR2 is FYNNEI. CDR3 region: CASSEQGHSNQPQHF. For the CDR3, the DNA is TGTGCCAGCAGTGAACAAGGGCATAGCAATCAGCCCCAGCATTTT.

This chain connects TRBV6-1 to TRBJ1-3, with D possibly matching TRBD1 (5 bases). There are 15 residues in the CDR3. Trimming took 7 bases from V and 0 from J, leaving 13 bases between them. Germline CDR1 is MNHNS and CDR2 is SASEGT. CDR3 nucleotides: TGTGCCAGCACCCTACGGGGGAGCTCTGGAAACACCATATATTTT. Encoded protein: CASTLRGSSGNTIYF.

This clone is labeled as medium-sized. The rearrangement uses TRBV7-3 and TRBJ2-1; 8 nucleotides line up with TRBD1. In germline, CDR1 is SGHTA, CDR2 FQGTGA. V trimming: 4 bases; J trimming: 6 bases; junction bases outside the gene matches: 2. The length of the CDR3 is 13 residues. The CDR3 here is CASSSTGGNEQFF. As DNA, the CDR3 is TGTGCCAGCAGCTCCACAGGGGGCAATGAGCAGTTCTTC.

The chain links TRBV5-1 to TRBJ1-2; D gene ambiguous. Germline CDR1 reads SGHRS; CDR2 reads YFSETQ. V gave up 4 bases and J gave up 8 bases, with 9 bases separating them. The CDR3 has 11 residues. Written as DNA, the CDR3 is TGCGCCAGCAGCGACGGAAGAGGCTACACCTTC. This translates into CASSDGRGYTF.

Relative to its sample, this clone is medium-sized. The rearrangement joins TRBV7-6 to TRBJ2-7; 8 bases line up with TRBD2. The CDR3 runs 14 residues. The V gene end was trimmed by 1 base and the J gene end by 5 bases; junction bases not matched to a gene: 4. Germline V gene lookup returns CDR1 SGHVS and CDR2 FNYEAQ. The CDR3 here is CASSLDGSGDEQYF. The CDR3 DNA reads TGTGCCAGCAGCTTAGATGGTAGCGGGGACGAGCAGTACTTC.

This clone came up a few times. CDR3 sequence (DNA): TGTGCCAGCAGAGGACAGGGGAAGTTGGCCGGGGAGCTGTTTTTT. Encoded protein: CASRGQGKLAGELFF. This sequence joins TRBV6-1 and TRBJ2-2; 9 nucleotides match TRBD1. This CDR3 is built from 15 residues. Germline-derived CDR1 and CDR2 are MNHNS and SASEGT. The V and J ends lost 6 bases and 6 bases, in that order; junction bases with no gene match: 8.

V and J are TRBV4-1 and TRBJ2-6, with D perhaps being TRBD1 or TRBD2 (5 bases each). Trimming shortened V by 1 base and J by 3 bases, and 13 bases separated the two germline ends. The CDR3 is 17 residues long. CDR1 is MGHRA, CDR2 YSYEKL, per germline. The CDR3 loop reads CASSQVAGAVGANVLTF. DNA of the CDR3: TGCGCCAGCAGCCAAGTCGCCGGGGCAGTTGGGGCCAACGTCCTGACTTTC.

The CDR3 DNA reads as TGTGCCAGCAAGTGGTTCGGGGGCTACGAGCAGTACTTC. Protein sequence: CASKWFGGYEQYF. This sequence joins TRBV28 and TRBJ2-7; maybe TRBD2 (6 bases). Germline CDR1 MDHEN, CDR2 SYDVKM. This CDR3 is built from 13 residues. Trimming left V 7 bases short and J 3 bases short, with 13 bases between.

V gene TRBV20-1 combines with J gene TRBJ2-3; 7 positions agree with TRBD2. CDR1 is DFQATT and CDR2 is SNEGSKA in the germline V gene (reference sequence). The junction had 13 bases not matched to a gene; V was cut back by 7 bases and J by 3 bases. This CDR3 contains 15 residues. In DNA, the CDR3 is TGCAGTGTTTCCGACCCAGCGGGAAGAACAGATACGCAGTATTTT. Translation gives CSVSDPAGRTDTQYF.

The sample holds a few counts of this clone. The chain joins TRBV6-6 to TRBJ2-2, with D perhaps matching TRBD2 (6 bases). CDR3 length: 15 amino acids. Germline V CDR1 and CDR2: MNHNY, SVGAGI (reference sequence). V was pared by 0 bases and J by 8 bases, with 13 bases between. The CDR3 nucleotides read TGTGCCAGCAGTTACTCGGACGCGGGGTTGGGGGAGCTGTTTTTT. Translated, it gives CASSYSDAGLGELFF.

The chain is built from TRBV12-3 or TRBV12-4 and TRBJ2-7; TRBD2 matches 8 bases. The V gene end was trimmed by 6 bases and the J gene end by 7 bases; junction bases not matched to a gene: 14. The CDR3 runs 15 residues. CDR3: CASSRGGSGTWEQYF. The CDR3 nucleotides are TGTGCCAGCAGCCGCGGCGGTAGCGGGACCTGGGAGCAGTACTTC.

This clone has only a few counts. The chain joins TRBV6-2 or TRBV6-3 to TRBJ2-7; 10 bases match TRBD1. Germline CDR1 and CDR2: MNHEY and SVGEGT. V was pared by 2 bases and J by 3 bases, with 1 base of the junction left unmatched. The CDR3 consists of 14 residues. Here the CDR3 reads CASSYGQGGYEQYF. The CDR3 nucleotides are TGTGCCAGCAGTTACGGACAGGGGGGCTACGAGCAGTACTTC.

This rearrangement joins TRBV20-1 to TRBJ1-2; 9 bases align to TRBD1. The V gene end was trimmed by 6 bases and the J gene end by 0 bases; junction bases not matched to a gene: 2. The germline gives CDR1 DFQATT, CDR2 SNEGSKA (reference sequence). The CDR3 totals 13 residues. CDR3 sequence reads: CSADRGANYGYTF. DNA for the CDR3: TGCAGTGCAGACAGGGGGGCTAACTATGGCTACACCTTC.

This clone was observed a few times. This chain joins TRBV6-1 and TRBJ1-1; D gene ambiguous. Trimming shortened V by 10 bases and J by 5 bases, and 20 bases separated the two germline ends. CDR3 length equals 14 residues. The germline V gene encodes CDR1 MNHNS and CDR2 SASEGT. The CDR3 sequence: CATTAGRAGTEAFF. DNA for the CDR3: TGTGCCACCACAGCGGGCAGAGCGGGGACTGAAGCTTTCTTT.

The chain combines TRBV30 with TRBJ1-2, with a weak D call TRBD1 (6 bases). CDR3 length: 12 residues. Germline-derived CDR1 and CDR2 are GTSNPN and SVGIG (reference sequence). Trimming shortened V by 5 bases and J by 8 bases, and 15 bases separated the two germline ends. CDR3 coding DNA: TGTGCCTGGCGAGGGGGGGCGGAGGGCTACACCTTC. Translated: CAWRGGAEGYTF.

In its sample, this clone is medium-sized (0.01 to 0.1%). The chain combines TRBV19 with TRBJ1-4; TRBD1 might be the D (5 bases). Trimming took off 3 bases at V and 4 bases at J, with 12 bases between the two ends. From germline, CDR1 is LNHDA and CDR2 SQIVND (reference sequence). The CDR3 runs 15 residues. The CDR3 reads CASSIGGDSNEKLFF. The DNA of the CDR3 is TGTGCCAGTAGTATTGGAGGGGATAGTAATGAAAAACTGTTTTTT. The whole variable domain, remainder taken from reference TRBV19 and TRBJ1-4, is DGGITQSPKYLFRKEGQNVTLSCEQNLNHDAMYWYRQDPGQGLRLIYYSQIVNDFQKGDIAEGYSVSREKKESFPLTVTSAQKNPTAFYLCASSIGGDSNEKLFFGSGTQLSVL.

This clone came up a few times. This CDR3 is CASSLGAVLVYEQYF. The CDR3 coding sequence is TGTGCCAGCAGTTTAGGAGCGGTACTTGTCTACGAGCAGTACTTC. This sequence joins TRBV27 and TRBJ2-7, with D perhaps matching TRBD2 (5 bases). Germline V gives CDR1 MNHEY, CDR2 SMNVEV (reference sequence). The CDR3 totals 15 residues. V dropped 2 bases and J dropped 3 bases, with 14 bases sitting between them.

The chain carries TRBV7-2 and TRBJ2-1; 10 bases line up with TRBD2. The CDR3 covers 15 residues. Germline CDR1 is SGHTA and CDR2 is FQGNSA. Losses at the gene ends were 6 bases for V and 5 bases for J; bases not matched to a gene: 7. This CDR3 reads CASRSAGGPDNEQFF. The CDR3 coding sequence is TGTGCCAGCAGGTCAGCGGGAGGGCCGGACAATGAGCAGTTCTTC.

This clone has just a few counts. This chain uses TRBV28 with TRBJ1-5; TRBD1 is a possible D gene (5 bases). Deletions cut 5 bases from V and 5 bases from J, with 19 bases between. Germline lookup yields CDR1 MDHEN and CDR2 SYDVKM. The CDR3 sequence is 16 residues long. CDR3 region: CASSPIQAGRDQPQHF. CDR3 DNA sequence: TGTGCCAGCAGTCCTATACAGGCCGGGAGGGATCAGCCCCAGCATTTT.

The chain uses TRBV6-1 and TRBJ2-2; D is unclear. CDR3 length: 14 residues. Germline-derived CDR1 and CDR2 are MNHNS and SASEGT. Trimming removed 3 bases at V and 5 bases at J, with 10 bases between. This CDR3 is CASSDRINTGELFF. The CDR3 region has the DNA TGTGCCAGCAGTGATAGGATCAATACCGGGGAGCTGTTTTTT.

The rearrangement links TRBV11-3 to TRBJ2-7, with 12 bases matching TRBD2. From germline, CDR1 is SGHNT and CDR2 YENEEA. V was pared by 3 bases and J by 2 bases, with 2 bases of the junction left unmatched. The CDR3 is made up of 15 amino acids. The CDR3 bases are TGTGCCAGCAGCTTGACTAGCGGGGGACCCTACGAGCAGTACTTC. Protein product: CASSLTSGGPYEQYF.

This clone ranks as medium-sized. In DNA form, the CDR3 reads TGTGCCAGCAGCCCCGCGCGCAATGAGCAGTTCTTC. Translated: CASSPARNEQFF. The chain uses TRBV6-1 and TRBJ2-1; D is unresolved. This CDR3 is built from 12 residues. Germline values: CDR1 MNHNS, CDR2 SASEGT. V was trimmed by 6 bases and J by 6 bases, leaving 9 bases between them.

The V gene is TRBV5-1, the J gene TRBJ2-1; D remains ambiguous. The V gene's germline CDR1 is SGHRS and CDR2 YFSETQ. V was cut by 0 bases and J by 6 bases, with 13 bases left in between. This CDR3 spans 15 amino acids. The CDR3 loop is CASSLEARIFNEQFF. The CDR3 DNA is TGCGCCAGCAGCTTGGAGGCTAGAATTTTCAATGAGCAGTTCTTC. Together with reference TRBV5-1 and TRBJ2-1, the CDR3 gives the full variable domain: KAGVTQTPRYLIKTRGQQVTLSCSPISGHRSVSWYQQTPGQGLQFLFEYFSETQRNKGNFPGRFSGRQFSNSRSEMNVSTLELGDSALYLCASSLEARIFNEQFFGPGTRLTVL.

In its sample, this clone was seen a few times. The chain couples TRBV6-1 to TRBJ1-2, with a weak D call TRBD1 (5 bases). Trimming left V 5 bases short and J 7 bases short, with 14 bases between. Germline CDR1 is MNHNS and CDR2 is SASEGT. This CDR3 is 13 amino acids long. The CDR3 loop is CASSFTGGTGYTF. For the CDR3, the DNA is TGTGCCAGCAGTTTTACAGGTGGGACTGGCTACACCTTC.

By share of the sample, this clone is medium-sized. J is TRBJ1-4 and V is TRBV24-1, with D hard to call. Germline CDR1 and CDR2: KGHDR and SFDVKD. V was shortened by 4 bases and J by 7 bases, with 9 bases between the two germline ends. This CDR3 is built from 13 residues. The CDR3 coding sequence is TGTGCCACCAGTGACAGCTCGGGTGAAAAACTGTTTTTT. This sequence encodes CATSDSSGEKLFF.